These 7 T cell receptor beta chains share one sample of origin, sequenced in a study of blood T cell repertoires in COVID-19. This table comes from immunoSEQ multiplex PCR, and its TCRdb copy is limited to in-frame clones, with some not included. Of roughly 84,000 clones in the sample, about 78% were seen once. Material for sequencing was peripheral blood. Every receptor here comes from a man aged 60-69 years with COVID-19, enrolled during active disease.

The rearrangement links TRBV4-2 to TRBJ1-1; unclear D gene. CDR3 length: 14 residues. Germline lookup yields CDR1 LGHNA and CDR2 YNFKEQ. Trimming pared 4 bases from V and 0 bases from J, leaving 9 bases between. In DNA, the CDR3 is TGTGCCAGCAGCCTAGGGAGTGTGAACACTGAAGCTTTCTTT. Its translation is CASSLGSVNTEAFF.

The chain uses TRBV14 and TRBJ1-4; a weak D match, TRBD1 (5 bases). The CDR3 consists of 15 residues. The V end was cut by 1 base, the J end by 3 bases, with 9 bases between. The germline V gene encodes CDR1 SGHDN and CDR2 FVKESK. This CDR3 is CASSQGGASNEKLFF. In DNA form, the CDR3 reads TGTGCCAGCAGCCAAGGGGGCGCCTCTAATGAAAAACTGTTTTTT.

The rearrangement uses TRBV27 and TRBJ1-1; 11 bases are shared with TRBD1. V lost 3 bases to trimming and J lost 6 bases; unmatched junction nucleotides: 21. Germline V gives CDR1 MNHEY, CDR2 SMNVEV (reference sequence). The CDR3 is 20 residues long. CDR3 loop: CASSFFRKSGQGAESAEAFF. DNA of the CDR3: TGTGCCAGCAGTTTTTTTAGGAAATCAGGACAGGGGGCGGAAAGCGCTGAAGCTTTCTTT.

This clone was recorded a few times. The rearrangement uses TRBV6-5 and TRBJ1-1, with D tentatively TRBD1 (6 bases). Per germline, CDR1 MNHEY and CDR2 SVGAGI. The V end was cut by 0 bases, the J end by 8 bases, with 16 bases between. This CDR3 region has 15 residues. The CDR3 here is CASSYSTGSQSEAFF. CDR3 in DNA: TGTGCCAGCAGTTACTCTACAGGGAGTCAGTCGGAAGCTTTCTTT.

The chain is built from TRBV9 and TRBJ2-2; TRBD1 is a possible D gene (6 bases). The germline CDR1 and CDR2 sequences are SGDLS and YYNGEE. The CDR3 totals 15 residues. V dropped 4 bases and J dropped 3 bases, with 13 bases sitting between them. The CDR3 nucleotides read TGTGCCAGCAGCCCTCTAGGGACACACACCGGGGAGCTGTTTTTT. This gives the protein CASSPLGTHTGELFF.

This chain uses TRBV6-8 with TRBJ2-1; 8 bases line up with TRBD1. Germline V gene sequence: CDR1 MNHGY, CDR2 SAAAGT. J gave up 1 base and V 6 bases, and 5 bases lay outside the gene matches. CDR3 length: 15 amino acids. For the CDR3, the DNA is TGTGCCAGCAGCCCAACAGGGGGTTCCTACAATGAGCAGTTCTTC. Its protein product is CASSPTGGSYNEQFF.

V usage is TRBV27 and J usage is TRBJ1-6, with no clear D. Trimming pared 5 bases from V and 7 bases from J, leaving 6 bases between. Germline CDR1 reads MNHEY; CDR2 reads SMNVEV (reference sequence). The CDR3 runs 12 residues. The CDR3 DNA is TGTGCCAGCAGTAGGCGGAATTCACCCCTCCACTTT. Amino acid sequence: CASSRRNSPLHF.